This passage covers 25 T cell receptor beta chains from one sample sequenced in a study of CXCR3-negative and CXCR3-positive naive CD8 T cells (dated by TCRdb to between 2018 and 2020). TCRdb records NextSeq 550 as the sequencer. The Human TCR Profiling Kit (MiLaboratory) was used to make UMI-labeled 5' RACE TRB cDNA libraries. TCRdb reprocessed the reads and lists each CDR3 protein sequence as a single entry, with no DNA. This sample's table has entries for 100,000 to 150,000 distinct CDR3 sequences. The top ten hold approximately 0.46% of the sample. Sequencing input: naive CXCR3- CD8+ T cells from blood. The cell subset or site label for this specimen denotes: CD45RO-CCR7+CD27+CD95- naive CD8+ T cells lacking CXCR3 (TNR3-). These receptors were taken from a human donor in good health. Some clones in this sample may be carry-over from other donors' samples.

The chain joins TRBV6-2 or TRBV6-3 to TRBJ2-7. CDR1 is MNHEY and CDR2 is SVGEGT in the germline V gene. This CDR3 has 17 amino acids. CDR3 sequence: CASSQPKQRESPYEQYF.

V and J are TRBV29-1 and TRBJ2-1; absent DNA, TCRdb's TRBD1 call cannot be checked. There are 13 residues in the CDR3. The germline V gene has CDR1 SQVTM and CDR2 ANQGSEA. CDR3: CSGTGGNVNEQFF.

The chain is built from TRBV7-2 and TRBJ1-2; TCRdb designates TRBD1, a call that cannot be tested without DNA. Looked up from germline, CDR1 is SGHTA and CDR2 is FQGNSA. The CDR3 covers 17 residues. The CDR3 loop reads CASSFESGRFLNYGYTF.

The chain combines TRBV7-3 with TRBJ2-2. The CDR3 length is 14 residues. CDR1 is SGHTA and CDR2 is FQGTGA in the germline V gene. The CDR3 protein is CASSFRFSTGELFF.

The gene calls are TRBV29-1 and TRBJ1-2; TCRdb returns TRBD1, unconfirmable since there is no DNA. Germline-derived CDR1 and CDR2 are SQVTM and ANQGSEA. CDR3 length equals 12 residues. The CDR3 spells CSVEGNRDGYTF.

The chain couples TRBV12-3 or TRBV12-4 to TRBJ2-3; as DNA is missing, the TRBD2 call by TCRdb cannot be tested. The CDR3 is 15 residues long. CDR3 residues: CASRARGEEADTQYF.

The V gene is TRBV5-1, the J gene TRBJ1-2; TCRdb returns TRBD1, unconfirmable since there is no DNA. The germline V gene encodes CDR1 SGHRS and CDR2 YFSETQ. The CDR3 totals 14 residues. CDR3 sequence: CASSWTGTDYGYTF.

The chain carries TRBV29-1 and TRBJ2-7; TCRdb calls TRBD2, which cannot be checked without DNA. CDR1 SQVTM and CDR2 ANQGSEA come from the germline V gene. This CDR3 contains 13 residues. This chain's CDR3 is CSVEGLGGGEQYF.

The chain links TRBV12-3 or TRBV12-4 to TRBJ2-5. The CDR3 is 16 amino acids. CDR3 loop: CASSLAHVRKSETQYF.

This CDR3 reads CASSPYGQAPRETQYF. The chain combines TRBV12-3 or TRBV12-4 with TRBJ2-5; without DNA, the TCRdb call of TRBD1 cannot be checked. The length of the CDR3 is 16 residues.

The V call is TRBV23-1, the J call TRBJ2-5; without DNA, the TCRdb call of TRBD1 cannot be checked. TRBV23-1 is assigned to the ORF class and has an uncertain function. The CDR3 extends over 14 amino acids. This CDR3 reads CASSQKDREETQYF.

V and J are TRBV11-2 and TRBJ2-5; TCRdb picks TRBD1, but there is no DNA to check that call. Germline CDR1 reads SGHAT; CDR2 reads FQNNGV. This CDR3 contains 15 residues. The CDR3 spells CASSSGMRHQETQYF.

The chain recombines TRBV7-8 with TRBJ2-3. Germline V gene lookup returns CDR1 SGHVS and CDR2 FQNEAQ. CDR3 size: 13 residues. The CDR3 spells CASSLVNGDTQYF.

CDR3: CAISESAGETQYF. The chain couples TRBV10-3 to TRBJ2-5; TCRdb calls TRBD2, which cannot be checked without DNA. This CDR3 comprises 13 residues. The V gene's germline CDR1 is ENHRY and CDR2 SYGVKD.

V gene TRBV29-1 combines with J gene TRBJ1-4. Per germline, CDR1 SQVTM and CDR2 ANQGSEA. This CDR3 spans 13 amino acids. CDR3 residues: CSVKAATNEKLFF.

The chain recombines TRBV9 with TRBJ2-1; TCRdb's assignment of TRBD1 cannot be checked, as there is no DNA. The CDR3 loop spans 19 amino acids. Germline assignment: CDR1 SGDLS and CDR2 YYNGEE. The CDR3 sequence: CAISGTGTGDLSSYNEQFF.

This chain uses TRBV7-6 with TRBJ2-1; with no DNA, the TCRdb D assignment of TRBD2 cannot be verified. The CDR3 totals 17 residues. CDR1 SGHVS and CDR2 FNYEAQ come from the germline V gene. CDR3 protein: CASSVGLAGATYNEQFF.

The genes are TRBV5-1 and TRBJ2-5; the TCRdb call, TRBD1, lacks DNA for checking. The CDR3 runs to 16 residues. The germline CDR1 and CDR2 sequences are SGHRS and YFSETQ. CDR3 loop: CASSSGQGRDQETQYF.

This chain connects TRBV6-5 to TRBJ2-3; the D gene TCRdb calls, TRBD2, cannot be checked with no DNA. Germline CDR1 reads MNHEY; CDR2 reads SVGAGI. The CDR3 is made up of 20 amino acids. The CDR3 protein is CASSYSFSGGAVSSTDTQYF.

The rearrangement uses TRBV6-2 or TRBV6-3 and TRBJ2-7. This CDR3 has 15 residues. Germline CDR1 is MNHEY and CDR2 is SVGEGT. CDR3 amino acids: CASSYEIGSSYEQYF.

This chain uses TRBV15 with TRBJ2-5; the D gene TCRdb calls, TRBD1, cannot be checked with no DNA. The length of the CDR3 is 16 residues. Per the germline V gene, CDR1 is LNHNV and CDR2 is YYDKDF (reference sequence). The CDR3 sequence is CATSRRGMTGKETQYF.

V and J are TRBV28 and TRBJ2-2. This CDR3 region has 13 residues. CDR1 is MDHEN and CDR2 is SYDVKM in the germline V gene. CDR3 amino acids: CASSLWGTGELFF. Supplemented by reference TRBV28 and TRBJ2-2, the full variable domain reads DVKVTQSSRYLVKRTGEKVFLECVQDMDHENMFWYRQDPGLGLRLIYFSYDVKMKEKGDIPEGYSVSREKKERFSLILESASTNQTSMYLCASSLWGTGELFFGEGSRLTVL.

The genes are TRBV6-5 and TRBJ1-2. CDR1 is MNHEY and CDR2 is SVGAGI in the germline V gene. The CDR3 contains 14 residues. The CDR3 here is CASRTQQTNYGYTF.

The J gene is TRBJ2-1, the V gene TRBV28; the D call from TCRdb, TRBD1, cannot be confirmed without DNA. Germline V gene sequence: CDR1 MDHEN, CDR2 SYDVKM. The CDR3 is 12 residues long. The CDR3: CASSFQGSEQFF. Drawing the rest from reference TRBV28 and TRBJ2-1, the complete variable domain is DVKVTQSSRYLVKRTGEKVFLECVQDMDHENMFWYRQDPGLGLRLIYFSYDVKMKEKGDIPEGYSVSREKKERFSLILESASTNQTSMYLCASSFQGSEQFFGPGTRLTVL.

V and J are TRBV20-1 and TRBJ2-5. The CDR3 extends over 12 amino acids. Germline CDR1 reads DFQATT; CDR2 reads SNEGSKA (reference sequence). The CDR3 is CSAGLGAETQYF.